This TCR beta chain comes out of a study of Ad26.COV2.S vaccination and SARS-CoV-2 variants. Study conclusions and caveats: It was vaccine recipients, not placebo recipients, who had the higher spike-specific TCR breadth. Participants given vaccine showed non-spike TCR breadth similar to that of placebo recipients.

Data came from immunoSEQ multiplex PCR; TCRdb stores just in-frame clones and leaves some out. Of around 370,000 clones listed, roughly nine tenths were seen once; the top ten hold 3.9%. The CDR3 spans 12 residues. The germline V gene encodes CDR1 MGHDK and CDR2 SYGVNS. Trimming shortened V by 3 bases and J by 8 bases, and 10 bases separated the two germline ends. A remark on this clone: Its antigen remains unknown.

This clonotype was sampled from a human donor who had recovered from COVID-19. This chain joins TRBV25-1 and TRBJ1-1, with D possibly matching TRBD1 (5 bases). The material was peripheral blood, obtained after recovery from COVID-19. In DNA, the CDR3 is TGTGCCAGCAGTGACCGACGACAGGAAGCTTTCTTT. Its protein is CASSDRRQEAFF.